The next 19 T cell receptor beta chains were all read from a single sample in a study of cytomegalovirus exposure and HLA in healthy donors. Researchers ran the PCR with 60 Vbeta and 13 Jbeta primers. TCRdb keeps only in-frame clones here, not all; method: immunoSEQ multiplex PCR. The top ten clones hold around 4.3% of a sample with approximately 170,000 clones, 55% to 80% of them seen once. Sequencing input: PBMCs. These receptors were taken from a woman under 30 in good health and CMV-seropositive.

This clone was seen a single time. The rearrangement joins TRBV7-8 to TRBJ1-5, with a tentative D call TRBD1 (5 bases). CDR3 length: 16 amino acids. CDR1 SGHVS and CDR2 FQNEAQ come from the germline V gene. The V end lost 2 bases, the J end lost 6 bases, and 17 bases lay between the germline ends. For the CDR3, the DNA is TGTGCCAGCAGCTTAAACTCGTGGGGGGTAGTTCAGCCCCAGCATTTT. It codes for CASSLNSWGVVQPQHF.

The rearrangement joins TRBV29-1 to TRBJ2-1, with 8 bases that match TRBD2. Trimming at V came to 7 bases and at J to 6 bases, leaving 5 bases not matched to a gene. The CDR3 sequence is 12 residues long. CDR1 SQVTM and CDR2 ANQGSEA come from the germline V gene. CDR3 residues: CSAGRGVNEQFF. The CDR3 DNA is TGCAGCGCGGGGCGGGGGGTCAATGAGCAGTTCTTC.

The gene calls are TRBV19 and TRBJ2-7, with 12 nucleotides matching TRBD2. Unmatched junction bases numbered 2, after V lost 0 bases and J lost 2 bases. The CDR3 is 16 residues long. In germline, CDR1 is LNHDA, CDR2 SQIVND (reference sequence). In DNA form, the CDR3 reads TGTGCCAGTAGTATAGATACTAGCGGGGGGACCTACGAGCAGTACTTC. Protein product: CASSIDTSGGTYEQYF.

This clone was picked up a small number of times. This chain links TRBV7-6 with TRBJ2-1; no clear D. The length of the CDR3 is 12 residues. The germline CDR1 and CDR2 sequences are SGHVS and FNYEAQ. Trimming took off 2 bases at V and 10 bases at J, with 9 bases between the two ends. The CDR3 bases are TGTGCCAGCAGCTTATCGGCGGCCGAGCAGTTCTTC. Translating gives CASSLSAAEQFF.

This chain links TRBV4-1 with TRBJ2-1; 7 bases fit TRBD2. Losses at the gene ends were 2 bases for V and 2 bases for J; bases not matched to a gene: 3. Germline CDR1 is MGHRA and CDR2 is YSYEKL. The length of the CDR3 is 15 residues. CDR3 amino acids: CASSQTAGAYNEQFF. The CDR3 bases are TGCGCCAGCAGCCAAACGGCGGGAGCCTACAATGAGCAGTTCTTC.

This clone was seen only once. V gene TRBV7-9 combines with J gene TRBJ2-5, with 9 bases that match TRBD2. The CDR3 contains 17 residues. Per germline, CDR1 SEHNR and CDR2 FQNEAQ (reference sequence). The V segment lost 0 bases and the J segment 5 bases; nucleotides outside the gene matches: 10. The CDR3, as DNA: TGTGCCAGCAGCTTAGCCCTAGCGGGGTGGGCTTTGGAGACCCAGTACTTC. This codes for CASSLALAGWALETQYF. The full variable domain, in which reference TRBV7-9 and TRBJ2-5 provide the parts outside the CDR3, is DTGVSQNPRHKITKRGQNVTFRCDPISEHNRLYWYRQTLGQGPEFLTYFQNEAQLEKSRLLSDRFSAERPKGSFSTLEIQRTEQGDSAMYLCASSLALAGWALETQYFGPGTRLLVL.

This clone occurred a few times. The chain combines TRBV29-1 with TRBJ1-2; D unresolved. CDR1 and CDR2 from the germline V gene are SQVTM and ANQGSEA. The CDR3 is 13 amino acids. V shed 2 bases and J shed 1 base, with 8 bases lying between them. The CDR3, as DNA: TGCAGCGTTGAAACCAGGCATAACTATGGCTACACCTTC. Translating gives CSVETRHNYGYTF. Filled out from reference TRBV29-1 and TRBJ1-2, the complete variable domain reads SAVISQKPSRDICQRGTSLTIQCQVDSQVTMMFWYRQQPGQSLTLIATANQGSEATYESGFVIDKFPISRPNLTFSTLTVSNMSPEDSSIYLCSVETRHNYGYTFGSGTRLTVV.

This chain connects TRBV25-1 to TRBJ2-7, with D possibly being TRBD1 (5 bases). Germline V gene lookup returns CDR1 MGHDK and CDR2 SYGVNS. This CDR3 has 14 residues. Trimming removed 2 bases at V and 4 bases at J, with 12 bases between. The CDR3: CASSEGSGPYEQYF. The CDR3 bases are TGTGCCAGCAGTGAAGGTTCAGGGCCTTACGAGCAGTACTTC.

V usage is TRBV6-6 and J usage is TRBJ1-2, with 7 bases that match TRBD1. The V gene end was trimmed by 6 bases and the J gene end by 7 bases; junction bases not matched to a gene: 2. The CDR3 runs 11 residues. Per germline, CDR1 MNHNY and CDR2 SVGAGI (reference sequence). This CDR3 is CASRQGVGYTF. CDR3 nucleotides: TGTGCCAGCAGGCAGGGGGTTGGCTACACCTTC.

The CDR3 loop reads CASSDHRGVPSQSTDTQYF. Here the CDR3 DNA reads TGTGCCAGCAGCGATCACAGGGGAGTCCCAAGTCAGTCCACAGATACGCAGTATTTT. The chain combines TRBV14 with TRBJ2-3; 7 positions agree with TRBD1. There are 19 residues in the CDR3. Losses at the gene ends were 5 bases for V and 2 bases for J; bases not matched to a gene: 19. Germline V lookup: CDR1 SGHDN, CDR2 FVKESK.

V gene TRBV28 combines with J gene TRBJ1-1; D gene unclear. CDR3 length: 13 residues. Trimming shortened V by 4 bases and J by 1 base, and 7 bases separated the two germline ends. The germline V gene encodes CDR1 MDHEN and CDR2 SYDVKM. The CDR3 nucleotides are TGTGCCAGCAGTTCCACGGGGAACACTGAAGCTTTCTTT. Translating gives CASSSTGNTEAFF. Using reference TRBV28 and TRBJ1-1 for the parts outside the CDR3, the full variable domain is DVKVTQSSRYLVKRTGEKVFLECVQDMDHENMFWYRQDPGLGLRLIYFSYDVKMKEKGDIPEGYSVSREKKERFSLILESASTNQTSMYLCASSSTGNTEAFFGQGTRLTVV.

V gene TRBV9 combines with J gene TRBJ2-7, with 11 bases aligning to TRBD1. From germline, CDR1 is SGDLS and CDR2 YYNGEE. The ends lost 0 bases at V and 7 bases at J; junction bases unmatched: 9. CDR3 length: 16 amino acids. The CDR3 protein is CASSVVPGQGVREQYF. The CDR3 DNA sequence: TGTGCCAGCAGCGTAGTCCCGGGACAGGGGGTACGGGAGCAGTACTTC.

This clone was found once. V gene TRBV5-8 combines with J gene TRBJ1-5; no firm D call. The CDR3 is made up of 10 amino acids. The germline V gene encodes CDR1 SGHTS and CDR2 YDEGEE. V lost 5 bases, J lost 13 bases, and 10 bases lay in between. CDR3 region: CASSITSQHF. CDR3 nucleotide sequence: TGTGCCAGCAGTATTACTAGTCAGCATTTT.

The rearrangement uses TRBV25-1 and TRBJ1-3, with D perhaps matching TRBD1 (6 bases). The germline V gene has CDR1 MGHDK and CDR2 SYGVNS. This CDR3 is built from 13 residues. Trimming pared 8 bases from V and 8 bases from J, leaving 16 bases between. The CDR3 DNA sequence: TGTGCCAGCGGGGACATTGATATGGACACCATATATTTT. Amino acids: CASGDIDMDTIYF.

The chain couples TRBV6-5 to TRBJ1-2; D may be TRBD1 (6 bases). CDR3 length: 13 residues. V was shortened by 6 bases and J by 7 bases, with 15 bases between the two germline ends. Germline V gene lookup returns CDR1 MNHEY and CDR2 SVGAGI. CDR3 sequence: CASRKGQFIGYTF. The CDR3 DNA reads TGTGCCAGCAGAAAAGGACAGTTTATTGGCTACACCTTC.

The V gene is TRBV29-1, the J gene TRBJ2-1, with D uncertain. There are 14 residues in the CDR3. V lost 6 bases, J lost 1 base, and 13 bases lay in between. CDR1 and CDR2 from the germline V gene are SQVTM and ANQGSEA. CDR3 residues: CSVPAARSYNEQFF. The CDR3 nucleotides read TGCAGCGTCCCCGCGGCAAGGTCCTACAATGAGCAGTTCTTC.

The chain links TRBV19 to TRBJ1-2; possibly TRBD1 for D (5 bases). V shed 1 base and J shed 6 bases, with 18 bases lying between them. The CDR3 is 16 amino acids. The germline V gene encodes CDR1 LNHDA and CDR2 SQIVND (reference sequence). In nucleotides, the CDR3 is TGTGCCAGTAGTATAGTAGGTGGGGCAGGTGAGGATGGCTACACCTTC. This encodes CASSIVGGAGEDGYTF.

The chain carries TRBV27 and TRBJ1-5; TRBD1 aligns across 9 bases. This CDR3 contains 15 residues. With V trimmed by 4 bases and J by 2 bases, 3 bases remained unmatched. CDR1 and CDR2 (germline): MNHEY, SMNVEV (reference sequence). CDR3 sequence (DNA): TGTGCCAGCAGTTGGACAGGGGTGGGCAATCAGCCCCAGCATTTT. Protein product: CASSWTGVGNQPQHF.

The CDR3 sequence is CASSQDPGGLGGYTF. The DNA of the CDR3 is TGTGCCAGCAGCCAAGATCCAGGGGGCCTAGGTGGCTACACCTTC. This chain uses TRBV4-2 with TRBJ1-2, with 8 bases identical to TRBD1. Germline CDR1 LGHNA, CDR2 YNFKEQ. The CDR3 contains 15 residues. Losses at the gene ends were 0 bases for V and 7 bases for J; bases not matched to a gene: 7.